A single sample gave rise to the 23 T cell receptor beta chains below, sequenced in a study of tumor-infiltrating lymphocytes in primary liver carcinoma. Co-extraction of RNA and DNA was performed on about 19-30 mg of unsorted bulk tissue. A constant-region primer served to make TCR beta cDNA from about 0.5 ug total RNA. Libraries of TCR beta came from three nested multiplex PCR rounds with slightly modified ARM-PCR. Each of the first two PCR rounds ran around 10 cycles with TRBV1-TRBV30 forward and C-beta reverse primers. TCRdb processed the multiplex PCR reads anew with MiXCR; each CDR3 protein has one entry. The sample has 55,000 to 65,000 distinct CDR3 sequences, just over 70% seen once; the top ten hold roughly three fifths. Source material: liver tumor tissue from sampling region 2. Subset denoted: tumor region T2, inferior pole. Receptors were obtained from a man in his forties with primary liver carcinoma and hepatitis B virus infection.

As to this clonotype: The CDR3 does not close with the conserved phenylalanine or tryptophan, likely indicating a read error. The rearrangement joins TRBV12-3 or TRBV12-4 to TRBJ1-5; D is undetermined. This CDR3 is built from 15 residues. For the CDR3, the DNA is TGTGCCAGTAGTTTTGAGCAAGGAAGCAATCAGCCCCAGCATTAT. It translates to CASSFEQGSNQPQHY.

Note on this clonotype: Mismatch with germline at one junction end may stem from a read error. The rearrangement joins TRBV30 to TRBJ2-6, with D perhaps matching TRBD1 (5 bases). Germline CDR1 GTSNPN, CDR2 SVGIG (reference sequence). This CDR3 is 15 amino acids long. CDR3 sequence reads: CTWTPGHGGANVLTF. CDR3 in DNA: TGTACCTGGACCCCCGGACATGGCGGGGCCAACGTCCTGACTTTC. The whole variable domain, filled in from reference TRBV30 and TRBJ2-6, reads SQTIHQWPATLVQPVGSPLSLECTVEGTSNPNLYWYRQAAGRGLQLLFYSVGIGQISSEVPQNLSASRPQDRQFILSSKKLLLSDSGFYLCTWTPGHGGANVLTFGAGSRLTVL.

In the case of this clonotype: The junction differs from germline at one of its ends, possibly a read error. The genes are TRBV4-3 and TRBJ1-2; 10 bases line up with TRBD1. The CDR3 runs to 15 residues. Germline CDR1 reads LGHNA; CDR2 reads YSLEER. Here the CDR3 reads CASNPGTGVNYGYTF. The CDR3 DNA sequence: TGCGCCAGCAACCCCGGGACAGGGGTTAACTATGGTTACACCTTC.

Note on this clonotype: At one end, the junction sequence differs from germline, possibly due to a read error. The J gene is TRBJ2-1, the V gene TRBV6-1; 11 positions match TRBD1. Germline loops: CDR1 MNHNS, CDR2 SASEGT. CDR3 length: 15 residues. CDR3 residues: CVSRVGTGGYNEQFF. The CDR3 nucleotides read TGTGTCAGCAGAGTTGGGACAGGGGGGTACAACGAGCAGTTCTTC.

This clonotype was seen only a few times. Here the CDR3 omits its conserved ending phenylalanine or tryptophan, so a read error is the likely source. The CDR3 is CASSDSLSENNEQFY. CDR3 sequence (DNA): TGTGCTAGCAGTGACAGTTTATCCGAAAACAATGAGCAGTTCTAC. The V gene is TRBV7-9, the J gene TRBJ2-1, with D perhaps TRBD1 (5 bases). Germline assignment: CDR1 SEHNR and CDR2 FQNEAQ (reference sequence). The CDR3 runs to 15 residues.

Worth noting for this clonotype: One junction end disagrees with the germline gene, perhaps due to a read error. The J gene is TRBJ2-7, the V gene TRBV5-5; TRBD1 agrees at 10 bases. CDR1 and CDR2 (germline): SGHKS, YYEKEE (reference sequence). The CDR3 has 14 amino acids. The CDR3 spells CTSNFRDRGYDQYF. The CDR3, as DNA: TGTACCAGCAACTTCCGGGACAGGGGTTACGACCAGTACTTC.

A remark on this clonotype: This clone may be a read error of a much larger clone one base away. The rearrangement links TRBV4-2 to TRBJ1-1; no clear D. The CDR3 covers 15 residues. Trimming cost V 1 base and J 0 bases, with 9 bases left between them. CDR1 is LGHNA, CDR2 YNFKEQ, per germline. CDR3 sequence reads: CASSQGGNMNTEAFF. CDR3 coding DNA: TGTGCCAGCAGCCAAGGCGGGAACATGAACACTGAAGCTTTCTTT.

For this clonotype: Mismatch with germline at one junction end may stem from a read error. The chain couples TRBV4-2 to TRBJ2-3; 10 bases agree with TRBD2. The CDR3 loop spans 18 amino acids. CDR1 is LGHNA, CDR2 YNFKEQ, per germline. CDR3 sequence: CVSSQMALLAGASDTQYF. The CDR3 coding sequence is TGTGTCAGCAGCCAAATGGCGCTTCTAGCGGGAGCGTCAGATACGCAGTATTTT.

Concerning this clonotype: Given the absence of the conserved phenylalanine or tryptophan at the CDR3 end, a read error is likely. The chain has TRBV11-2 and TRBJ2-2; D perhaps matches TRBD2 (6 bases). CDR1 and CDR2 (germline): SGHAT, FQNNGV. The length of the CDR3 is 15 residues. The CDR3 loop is CASSFAGSKTEELFV. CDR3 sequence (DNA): TGTGCCAGCAGCTTTGCGGGATCGAAGACCGAGGAGCTGTTTGTT.

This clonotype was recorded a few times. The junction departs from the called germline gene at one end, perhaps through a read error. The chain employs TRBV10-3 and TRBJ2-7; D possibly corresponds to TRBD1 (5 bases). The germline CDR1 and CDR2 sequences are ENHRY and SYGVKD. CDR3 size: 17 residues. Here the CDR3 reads CAISEPKGEGSGDEQYF. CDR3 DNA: TGCGCCATCAGTGAACCTAAAGGGGAAGGCAGTGGGGACGAGCAGTACTTC.

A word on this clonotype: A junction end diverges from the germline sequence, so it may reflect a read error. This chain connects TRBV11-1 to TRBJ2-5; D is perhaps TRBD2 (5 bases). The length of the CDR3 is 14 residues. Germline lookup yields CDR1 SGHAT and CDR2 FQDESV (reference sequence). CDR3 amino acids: CVSSGQVEVETQYF. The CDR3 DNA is TGTGTCAGCAGTGGGCAGGTGGAGGTGGAAACCCAGTACTTC.

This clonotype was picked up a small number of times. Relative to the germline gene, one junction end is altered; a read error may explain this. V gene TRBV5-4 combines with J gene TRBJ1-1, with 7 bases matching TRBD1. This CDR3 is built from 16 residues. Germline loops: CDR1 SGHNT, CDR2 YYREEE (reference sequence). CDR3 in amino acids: CASSQIGTVMSTEASF. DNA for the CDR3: TGTGCCAGCAGCCAAATTGGGACAGTGATGAGCACTGAAGCTTCCTTT.

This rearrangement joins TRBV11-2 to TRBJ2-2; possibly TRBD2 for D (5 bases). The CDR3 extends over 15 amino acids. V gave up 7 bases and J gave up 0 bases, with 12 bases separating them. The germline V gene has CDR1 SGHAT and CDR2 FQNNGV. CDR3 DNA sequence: TGTGCCAGCATGTTTACGGGATCGAACACCGGGGAGCTGTTTTTT. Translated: CASMFTGSNTGELFF.

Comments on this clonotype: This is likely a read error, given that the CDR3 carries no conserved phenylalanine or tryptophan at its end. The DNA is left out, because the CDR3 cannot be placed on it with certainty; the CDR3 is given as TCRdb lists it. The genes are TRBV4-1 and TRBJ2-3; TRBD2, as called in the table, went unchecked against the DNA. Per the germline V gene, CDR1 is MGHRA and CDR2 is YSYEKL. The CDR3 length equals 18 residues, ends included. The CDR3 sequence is CASSQTIALAGVTDTQFS.

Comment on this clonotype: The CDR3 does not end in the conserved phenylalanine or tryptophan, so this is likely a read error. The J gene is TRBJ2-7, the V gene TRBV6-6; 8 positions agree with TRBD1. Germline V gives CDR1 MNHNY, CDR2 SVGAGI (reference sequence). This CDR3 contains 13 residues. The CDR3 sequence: CTSSYSDRVEQYL. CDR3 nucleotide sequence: TGTACCAGCAGTTATTCGGACAGGGTCGAGCAGTACTTA.

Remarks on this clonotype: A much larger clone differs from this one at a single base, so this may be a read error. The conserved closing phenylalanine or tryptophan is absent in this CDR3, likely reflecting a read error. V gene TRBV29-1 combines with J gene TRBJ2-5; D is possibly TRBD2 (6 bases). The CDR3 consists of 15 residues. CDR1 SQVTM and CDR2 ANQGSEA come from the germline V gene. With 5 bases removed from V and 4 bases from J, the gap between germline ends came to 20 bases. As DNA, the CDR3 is TGCAGCGTTCGGACTAACGGGAGTTGGGCAGAGACCCAGTACTCC. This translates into CSVRTNGSWAETQYS.

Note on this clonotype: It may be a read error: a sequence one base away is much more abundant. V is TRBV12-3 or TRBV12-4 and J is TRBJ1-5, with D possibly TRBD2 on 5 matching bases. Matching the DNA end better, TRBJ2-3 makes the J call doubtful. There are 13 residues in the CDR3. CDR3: CASSLTRDQPQYF. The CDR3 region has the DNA TGTGCCAGCAGTTTAACTCGGGATCAGCCCCAGTATTTT.

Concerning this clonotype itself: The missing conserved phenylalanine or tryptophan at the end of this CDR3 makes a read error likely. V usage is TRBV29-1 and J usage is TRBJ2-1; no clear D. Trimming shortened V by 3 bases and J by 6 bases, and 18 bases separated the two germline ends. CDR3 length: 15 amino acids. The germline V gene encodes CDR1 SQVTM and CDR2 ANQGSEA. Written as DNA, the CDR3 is TGCAGCGTTGATCTTTCTAGGGTCAATACCAATGAGCAGTTCTTA. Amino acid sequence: CSVDLSRVNTNEQFL.

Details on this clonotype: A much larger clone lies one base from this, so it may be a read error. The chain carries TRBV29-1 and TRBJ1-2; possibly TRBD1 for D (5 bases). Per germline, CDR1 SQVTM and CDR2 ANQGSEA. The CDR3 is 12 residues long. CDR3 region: CSVAGQNYVYTF. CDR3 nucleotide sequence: TGCAGCGTTGCGGGGCAGAACTATGTCTACACCTTC.

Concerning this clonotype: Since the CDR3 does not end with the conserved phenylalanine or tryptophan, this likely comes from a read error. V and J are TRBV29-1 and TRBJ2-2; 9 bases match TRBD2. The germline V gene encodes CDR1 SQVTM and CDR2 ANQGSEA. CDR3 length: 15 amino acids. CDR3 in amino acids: CSVGTSTANTGDLFS. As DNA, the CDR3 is TGCAGTGTTGGGACTAGCACGGCGAACACCGGGGATCTGTTTTCT.

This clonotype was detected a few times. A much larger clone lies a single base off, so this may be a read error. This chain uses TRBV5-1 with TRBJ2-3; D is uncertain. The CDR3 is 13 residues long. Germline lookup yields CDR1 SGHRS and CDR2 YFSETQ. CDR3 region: CVSSLVGTDTQYF. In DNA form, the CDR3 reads TGCGTCAGCAGCCTCGTTGGCACAGATACGCAGTATTTT.

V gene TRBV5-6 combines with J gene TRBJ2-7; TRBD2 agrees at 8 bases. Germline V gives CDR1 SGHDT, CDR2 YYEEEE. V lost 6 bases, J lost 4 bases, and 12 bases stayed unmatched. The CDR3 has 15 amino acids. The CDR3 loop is CASTFMVSGTYEQYF. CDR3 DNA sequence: TGTGCCAGCACCTTCATGGTTAGCGGGACGTACGAGCAGTACTTC.

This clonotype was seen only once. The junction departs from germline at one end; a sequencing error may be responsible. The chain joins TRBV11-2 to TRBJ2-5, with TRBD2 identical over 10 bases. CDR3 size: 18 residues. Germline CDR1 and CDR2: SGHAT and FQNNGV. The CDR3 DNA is TGTGCCAGCAGTTTAGATGCGTGGTCTAGCGGGAGAGGAGAGACCCAGTATTTC. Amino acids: CASSLDAWSSGRGETQYF. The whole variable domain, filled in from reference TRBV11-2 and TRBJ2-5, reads EAGVAQSPRYKIIEKRQSVAFWCNPISGHATLYWYQQILGQGPKLLIQFQNNGVVDDSQLPKDRFSAERLKGVDSTLKIQPAKLEDSAVYLCASSLDAWSSGRGETQYFGPGTRLLVL.